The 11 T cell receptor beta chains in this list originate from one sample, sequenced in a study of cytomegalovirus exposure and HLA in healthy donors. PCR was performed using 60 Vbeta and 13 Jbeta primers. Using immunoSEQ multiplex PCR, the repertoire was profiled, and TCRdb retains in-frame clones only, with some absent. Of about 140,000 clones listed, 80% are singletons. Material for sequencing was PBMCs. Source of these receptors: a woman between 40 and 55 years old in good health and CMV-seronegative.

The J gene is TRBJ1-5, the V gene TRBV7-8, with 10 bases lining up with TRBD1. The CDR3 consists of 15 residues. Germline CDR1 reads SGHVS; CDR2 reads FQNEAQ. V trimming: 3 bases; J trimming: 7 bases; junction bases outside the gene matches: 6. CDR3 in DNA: TGTGCCAGCAGCTTGGTCGGACAGGGGGGACAGCCCCAGCATTTT. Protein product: CASSLVGQGGQPQHF.

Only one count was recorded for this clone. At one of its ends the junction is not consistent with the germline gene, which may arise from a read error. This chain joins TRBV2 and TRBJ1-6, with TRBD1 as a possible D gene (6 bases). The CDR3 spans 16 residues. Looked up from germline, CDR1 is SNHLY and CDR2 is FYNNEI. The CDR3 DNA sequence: TGTGCCAGCACTGAAAGGGGGGGCCCCTATAATTCACCCCTCCACTTT. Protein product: CASTERGGPYNSPLHF.

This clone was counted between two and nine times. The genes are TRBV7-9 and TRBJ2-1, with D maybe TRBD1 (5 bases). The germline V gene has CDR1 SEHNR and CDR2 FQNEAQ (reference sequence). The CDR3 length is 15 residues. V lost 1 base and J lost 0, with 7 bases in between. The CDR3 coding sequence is TGTGCCAGCAGCTTAGATGGGGCCTCCTACAATGAGCAGTTCTTC. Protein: CASSLDGASYNEQFF.

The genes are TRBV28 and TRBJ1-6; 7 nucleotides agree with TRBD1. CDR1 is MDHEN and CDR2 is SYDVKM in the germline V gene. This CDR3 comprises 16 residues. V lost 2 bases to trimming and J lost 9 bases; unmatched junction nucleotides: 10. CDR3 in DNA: TGTGCCAGCAGTTTACCCTCGACAGGGTCCAGTTCACCCCTCCACTTT. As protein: CASSLPSTGSSSPLHF.

CDR3 amino acids: CASRQGAEAFF. The CDR3 region has the DNA TGTGCCAGCAGACAGGGGGCGGAGGCTTTCTTT. V usage is TRBV6-1 and J usage is TRBJ1-1, with 9 bases lining up with TRBD1. Germline V gene data show CDR1 as MNHNS and CDR2 as SASEGT. Trimming cost V 6 bases and J 11 bases; bases outside gene matches: 4. CDR3 length: 11 amino acids.

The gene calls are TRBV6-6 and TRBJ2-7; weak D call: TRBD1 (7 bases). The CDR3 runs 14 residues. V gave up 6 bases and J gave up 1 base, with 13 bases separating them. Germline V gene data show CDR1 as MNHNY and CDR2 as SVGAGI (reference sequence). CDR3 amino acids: CASSSGGRSYEQYF. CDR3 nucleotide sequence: TGTGCCAGCAGCTCAGGGGGGAGGTCCTACGAGCAGTACTTC.

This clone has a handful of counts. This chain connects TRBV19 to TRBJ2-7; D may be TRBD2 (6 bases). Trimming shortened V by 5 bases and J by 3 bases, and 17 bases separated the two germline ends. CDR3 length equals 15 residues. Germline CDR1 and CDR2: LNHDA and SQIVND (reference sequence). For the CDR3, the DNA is TGTGCCAGTAGTCTCTTACAGGAGGGGTACTACGAGCAGTACTTC. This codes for CASSLLQEGYYEQYF.

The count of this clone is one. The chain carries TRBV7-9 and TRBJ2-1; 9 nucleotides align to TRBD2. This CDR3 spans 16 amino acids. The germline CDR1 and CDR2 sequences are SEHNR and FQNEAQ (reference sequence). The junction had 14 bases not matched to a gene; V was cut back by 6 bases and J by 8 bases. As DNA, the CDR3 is TGTGCCAGCAGATTCCGGCGGGAGGGCCCTCTAGATGAGCAGTTCTTC. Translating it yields CASRFRREGPLDEQFF.

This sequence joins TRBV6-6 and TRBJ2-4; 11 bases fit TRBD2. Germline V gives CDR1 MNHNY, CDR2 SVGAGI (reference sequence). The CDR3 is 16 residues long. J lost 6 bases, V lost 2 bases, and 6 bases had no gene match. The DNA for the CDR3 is TGTGCCAGCAGTTACGCTACCGGGACTAGCGGAAACATTCAGTACTTC. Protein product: CASSYATGTSGNIQYF.

For the CDR3, the DNA is TGTGCCAGCAGTGCCACCAGGACAGGGGGTGGCTACACCTTC. This codes for CASSATRTGGGYTF. The rearrangement joins TRBV27 to TRBJ1-2; 10 nucleotides align to TRBD1. This CDR3 has 14 residues. V dropped 5 bases and J dropped 7; count of bases not matched to a gene: 7. The germline V gene has CDR1 MNHEY and CDR2 SMNVEV (reference sequence).

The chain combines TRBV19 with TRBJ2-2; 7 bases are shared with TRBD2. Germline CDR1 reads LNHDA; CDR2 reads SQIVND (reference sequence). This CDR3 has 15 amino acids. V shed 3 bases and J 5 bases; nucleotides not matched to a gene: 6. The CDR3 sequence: CASSILAGVTGELFF. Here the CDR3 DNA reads TGTGCCAGTAGTATCCTGGCGGGGGTAACCGGGGAGCTGTTTTTT.